Listed below are T cell receptor beta chains from one sample, sequenced in a study of blood T cell repertoires in COVID-19. Assay used: immunoSEQ multiplex PCR; TCRdb lists only in-frame clones, some missing. The sample has about 87,000 clones; around three quarters are singletons. Source material: peripheral blood. Receptor source: a woman aged 45-65 years with acute or convalescent COVID-19. Both conserved end residues are part of each CDR3. Fields, in order: D gene, J gene, clone size, V gene, CDR3 DNA, CDR3 protein. The D gene is left open where the match is weak. A row's size may be missing; if present it is once, few, many or a size class.

D: TRBD2; J: TRBJ2-3; size: -; V: TRBV7-2; DNA: TGTGCCAGCAGGCCTCAGCGGGGGCCCACAGATACGCAGTATTTT; CDR3: CASRPQRGPTDTQYF
D: -; J: TRBJ2-3; size: -; V: TRBV6-5; DNA: TGTGCCAGCAGTTACCAGGGGCTAGGCGACGCAGATACGCAGTATTTT; CDR3: CASSYQGLGDADTQYF
D: -; J: TRBJ1-3; size: -; V: TRBV5-1; DNA: TGCGCCAGCTCCGAGGGCTCTGGAAACACCATATATTTT; CDR3: CASSEGSGNTIYF
D: -; J: TRBJ1-6; size: -; V: TRBV7-2; DNA: TGTGCCAGCAGCCTAATACAGGGAGGGTATAATTCACCCCTCCACTTT; CDR3: CASSLIQGGYNSPLHF
D: -; J: TRBJ2-2; size: -; V: TRBV27; DNA: TGTGCCAGCAGTCGGGTCCCTGGGGAGCTGTTTTTT; CDR3: CASSRVPGELFF
D: -; J: TRBJ1-5; size: -; V: TRBV6-5; DNA: TGTGCCAGCAGTTACCGAGGGAATCAGCCCCAGCATTTT; CDR3: CASSYRGNQPQHF
D: TRBD1; J: TRBJ1-2; size: -; V: TRBV7-9; DNA: TGTGCCAGCAGCTGGTTGGGACAGGGGGCCAATGGCTACACCTTC; CDR3: CASSWLGQGANGYTF
D: -; J: TRBJ1-5; size: -; V: TRBV10-3; DNA: TGTGCCATCTCACAGGCAAGCAATCAGCCCCAGCATTTT; CDR3: CAISQASNQPQHF
D: TRBD1; J: TRBJ1-2; size: -; V: TRBV27; DNA: TGTGCCAGCACCCTAACAACAGGGGGCGCGTATGGCTACACCTTC; CDR3: CASTLTTGGAYGYTF
D: -; J: TRBJ2-2; size: -; V: TRBV5-8; DNA: TGTGCCAGCAGCTTGGGACAGGTTGGCGGGGAGCTGTTTTTT; CDR3: CASSLGQVGGELFF
D: -; J: TRBJ2-5; size: -; V: TRBV7-9; DNA: TGTGCCAGCAGCTTATTGCAGGGGAAGAGGGACTTC; CDR3: CASSLLQGKRDF
D: -; J: TRBJ1-4; size: once; V: TRBV7-2; DNA: TGTGCCAGCAGCTTAGGGGGGCTCGAAAAACTGTTTTTT; CDR3: CASSLGGLEKLFF
D: TRBD2; J: TRBJ2-5; size: -; V: TRBV6-5; DNA: TGTGCCAGCAGGCGGGGGGGAGGGGAGACCCAGTACTTC; CDR3: CASRRGGGETQYF
D: -; J: TRBJ2-2; size: -; V: TRBV20-1; DNA: TGCAGTGCTGGTGGGGCACGGGAGCTGTTTTTT; CDR3: CSAGGARELFF
D: -; J: TRBJ2-7; size: -; V: TRBV7-2; DNA: TGTGCCAGCAGCTTATGGGAGGCCGACTACGAGCAGTACTTC; CDR3: CASSLWEADYEQYF
D: TRBD1; J: TRBJ1-1; size: -; V: TRBV5-1; DNA: TGCGCCAGCAGTCCCTCAGGGGGGAGCACTGAAGCTTTCTTT; CDR3: CASSPSGGSTEAFF
D: TRBD1; J: TRBJ2-7; size: -; V: TRBV6-4; DNA: TGTGCCAGCAGCCCGACAGGGAACACCTACGAGCAGTACTTC; CDR3: CASSPTGNTYEQYF
D: -; J: TRBJ1-1; size: -; V: TRBV28; DNA: TGTGCCAGCAGTTTCCTCGGACACAACACTGAAGCTTTCTTT; CDR3: CASSFLGHNTEAFF
D: -; J: TRBJ2-5; size: -; V: TRBV18; DNA: TGTGCCAGCTCACTGGTCGAGGAGACCCAGTACTTC; CDR3: CASSLVEETQYF
D: -; J: TRBJ1-1; size: -; V: TRBV6-1; DNA: TGTGCCAGCAGTGAGTCTACAGGGACAGCTTTCTTT; CDR3: CASSESTGTAFF
D: TRBD1; J: TRBJ2-2; size: few; V: TRBV14; DNA: TGTGCCAGCAGACCAGGGGGCTGGACCGGGGAGCTGTTTTTT; CDR3: CASRPGGWTGELFF
D: TRBD1; J: TRBJ2-7; size: -; V: TRBV3-1/TRBV3-2; DNA: TGTGCCAGCAGAGCACAGGGGGGAGGTCGGGAGCAGTACTTC; CDR3: CASRAQGGGREQYF
D: -; J: TRBJ1-5; size: -; V: TRBV28; DNA: TGTGCCAGCAGTTCCTATCAGCCCCAGCATTTT; CDR3: CASSSYQPQHF
D: -; J: TRBJ1-6; size: -; V: TRBV5-1; DNA: TGCGCCAGCAGCACGGGACGGGAGAATTCACCCCTCCACTTT; CDR3: CASSTGRENSPLHF
D: TRBD1; J: TRBJ1-3; size: -; V: TRBV5-6; DNA: TGTGCCAGCAGCTTGGGCCCCCTTCAGGACAGGGGGCCGGGAAACACCATATATTTT; CDR3: CASSLGPLQDRGPGNTIYF
D: -; J: TRBJ2-3; size: -; V: TRBV5-5; DNA: TGTGCCAGCAGCCCCCCGACTGGATCCACAGATACGCAGTATTTT; CDR3: CASSPPTGSTDTQYF
D: -; J: TRBJ1-1; size: -; V: TRBV10-3; DNA: TGTGCCACCGTATCCGGGACTGAAGCTTTCTTT; CDR3: CATVSGTEAFF
D: TRBD1; J: TRBJ1-5; size: -; V: TRBV6-5; DNA: TGTGCCAGCAGCAGAGACAGGGGCAATCAGCCCCAGCATTTT; CDR3: CASSRDRGNQPQHF
D: TRBD1; J: TRBJ1-1; size: -; V: TRBV28; DNA: TGTGCCAGCAGTCTCGGACAGGGTTGGACTGAAGCTTTCTTT; CDR3: CASSLGQGWTEAFF
D: -; J: TRBJ1-3; size: few; V: TRBV3-1/TRBV3-2; DNA: TGTGCCAGCAGCCAAGTGGGGGGGACAGGAAACACCATATATTTT; CDR3: CASSQVGGTGNTIYF
D: TRBD1; J: TRBJ1-2; size: few; V: TRBV19; DNA: TGTGCCAGTGAGGACAGGGCGGGAAATGGCTACACCTTC; CDR3: CASEDRAGNGYTF
D: TRBD1; J: TRBJ2-2; size: -; V: TRBV7-6; DNA: TGTGCCAGCACCCAAAATCCACAGGGACAGGGAACAACCGGGGAGCTGTTTTTT; CDR3: CASTQNPQGQGTTGELFF
D: TRBD1; J: TRBJ1-2; size: -; V: TRBV11-2; DNA: TGTGCCAGCAGCTTGGGACAGGCAGTTGGCTACACCTTC; CDR3: CASSLGQAVGYTF
D: TRBD1; J: TRBJ1-1; size: medium-sized; V: TRBV3-1/TRBV3-2; DNA: TGTGCCAGCAGCCTGGGACAGGGGAAGTACACTGAAGCTTTCTTT; CDR3: CASSLGQGKYTEAFF
D: -; J: TRBJ2-3; size: -; V: TRBV25-1; DNA: TGTGCCAGCAGTGGGAGGGGACCAGATACGCAGTATTTT; CDR3: CASSGRGPDTQYF
D: -; J: TRBJ1-1; size: -; V: TRBV5-1; DNA: TGCGCCAGCAGCTTGCAGGCGAACACTGAAGCTTTCTTT; CDR3: CASSLQANTEAFF
D: -; J: TRBJ2-5; size: -; V: TRBV7-9; DNA: TGTGCCAGCAGCCTTGGGGGGGCCCCCCCTAAAGAGACCCAGTACTTC; CDR3: CASSLGGAPPKETQYF
D: TRBD1; J: TRBJ1-3; size: -; V: TRBV4-1; DNA: TGCGCCAGCAGCCATGGAAGCGACAGGGCGAGCGGAAACACCATATATTTT; CDR3: CASSHGSDRASGNTIYF
D: TRBD1; J: TRBJ1-2; size: -; V: TRBV6-1; DNA: TGTGCCAGCAGTGAAGCGCAAGGGGGCCGATATGGCTACACCTTC; CDR3: CASSEAQGGRYGYTF
D: -; J: TRBJ2-1; size: -; V: TRBV5-6; DNA: TGTGCCAGCAGCTCCCGGGGGCGGGGGATGGGCTCCTACAATGAGCAGTTCTTC; CDR3: CASSSRGRGMGSYNEQFF
D: TRBD2; J: TRBJ2-3; size: -; V: TRBV5-6; DNA: TGTGCCAGCAGCTTGAGGATAGCGGGGGGTCCGGATACGCAGTATTTT; CDR3: CASSLRIAGGPDTQYF
D: TRBD1; J: TRBJ1-2; size: few; V: TRBV29-1; DNA: TGCAGCGACATGACAGGGGACGGCTACACCTTC; CDR3: CSDMTGDGYTF
D: -; J: TRBJ1-1; size: once; V: TRBV3-1/TRBV3-2; DNA: TGTGCCAGCAGCCAGGGAAGGGGGAACACTGAAGCTTTCTTT; CDR3: CASSQGRGNTEAFF
D: -; J: TRBJ1-1; size: -; V: TRBV7-9; DNA: TGTGCCTTTTCAGGCCTCGGGACAGAAGCTTTCTTT; CDR3: CAFSGLGTEAFF
D: -; J: TRBJ1-5; size: -; V: TRBV2; DNA: TGTGCCAGCAGTGAATGGAGGGATAGCAATCAGCCCCAGCATTTT; CDR3: CASSEWRDSNQPQHF
D: -; J: TRBJ2-7; size: -; V: TRBV6-5; DNA: TGTGCCAGCACTCCCGTTCGGGGGGCTACCTACGAGCAGTACTTC; CDR3: CASTPVRGATYEQYF
D: -; J: TRBJ2-7; size: -; V: TRBV5-4; DNA: TGTGCCAGCAGCTTGGGACAGAGGAGCTCCTACGAGCAGTACTTC; CDR3: CASSLGQRSSYEQYF
D: -; J: TRBJ2-2; size: -; V: TRBV4-2; DNA: TGTGCCAGCAGCCAGGAGGGGACAGCAAACACCGGGGAGCTGTTTTTT; CDR3: CASSQEGTANTGELFF
D: TRBD2; J: TRBJ2-7; size: -; V: TRBV19; DNA: TGTGCCAGTAGTCCCTCTAGCGGGGGGTACTCCTACGAGCAGTACTTC; CDR3: CASSPSSGGYSYEQYF
D: TRBD1; J: TRBJ2-5; size: -; V: TRBV28; DNA: TGTGCCAGCAGTCGACAGGGGAGTGAGACCCAGTACTTC; CDR3: CASSRQGSETQYF
D: -; J: TRBJ1-2; size: many; V: TRBV2; DNA: TGTGCCAGCAGTTCTACAGGGTTTTCCACCTTC; CDR3: CASSSTGFSTF
D: TRBD1; J: TRBJ1-6; size: -; V: TRBV2; DNA: TGTGCCAGCAGCGAGGGACAGGGCAGTTCACCCCTCCACTTT; CDR3: CASSEGQGSSPLHF
D: TRBD2; J: TRBJ2-7; size: -; V: TRBV11-2; DNA: TGTGCCAGCACCCCGGGAGGGGGTCGCGAGCAGTACTTC; CDR3: CASTPGGGREQYF
D: -; J: TRBJ1-1; size: -; V: TRBV4-2; DNA: TGTGCCAGCAGCCAAGGATTCGGGGTTGAGGCGGACGCTTTCTTT; CDR3: CASSQGFGVEADAFF
D: -; J: TRBJ2-7; size: -; V: TRBV5-1; DNA: TGCGCCAGCAGCCCACGGACTCCTGCCTACGAGCAGTACTTC; CDR3: CASSPRTPAYEQYF
D: -; J: TRBJ1-2; size: -; V: TRBV29-1; DNA: TGCAGCGTTGAACGGCCCTTCGGGGGGACTAACTATGGCTACACCTTC; CDR3: CSVERPFGGTNYGYTF
D: TRBD2; J: TRBJ2-3; size: -; V: TRBV28; DNA: TGTGCCAGCAGACGGGGGGGTTCAGATACGCAGTATTTT; CDR3: CASRRGGSDTQYF